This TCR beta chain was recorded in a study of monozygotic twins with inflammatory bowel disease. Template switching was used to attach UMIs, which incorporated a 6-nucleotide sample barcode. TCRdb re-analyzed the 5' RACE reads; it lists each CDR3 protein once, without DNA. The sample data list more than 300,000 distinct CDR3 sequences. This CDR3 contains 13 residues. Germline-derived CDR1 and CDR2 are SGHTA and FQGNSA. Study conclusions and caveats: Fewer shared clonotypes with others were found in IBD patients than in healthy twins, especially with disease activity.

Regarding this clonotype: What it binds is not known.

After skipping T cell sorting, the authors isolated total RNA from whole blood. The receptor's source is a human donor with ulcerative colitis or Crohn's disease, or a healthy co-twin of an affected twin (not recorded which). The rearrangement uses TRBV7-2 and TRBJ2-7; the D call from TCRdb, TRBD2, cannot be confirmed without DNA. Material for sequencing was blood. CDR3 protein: CASSLDSYYEQYF.